Listed here are 9 T cell receptor beta chains from one sample, sequenced in a study of long-term antiretroviral therapy in people with HIV. Researchers ran immunoSEQ v3.0 at survey level. Only in-frame clones appear in the TCRdb table, and some are missing; sequencing was by immunoSEQ multiplex PCR. The table shows 9,500 to 11,000 clones, with about 80% occurring only once. Here the sequenced sample was unsorted PBMCs, taken 7 to 7.5 years after starting antiretroviral therapy. Receptor source: a man aged 50 or older with HIV.

CDR3 protein: CASDRMDTEAFF. CDR3 DNA sequence: TGTGCCAGCGACAGGATGGACACTGAAGCTTTCTTT. The chain has TRBV2 and TRBJ1-1; D possibly corresponds to TRBD1 (6 bases). Deletions cut 8 bases from V and 3 bases from J, with 10 bases between. This CDR3 has 12 residues. Germline values: CDR1 SNHLY, CDR2 FYNNEI.

The V gene is TRBV7-9, the J gene TRBJ2-7; D is possibly TRBD2 (5 bases). The CDR3 contains 13 residues. Germline V lookup: CDR1 SEHNR, CDR2 FQNEAQ (reference sequence). V lost 5 bases to trimming and J lost 5 bases, with 13 bases between them. Here the CDR3 reads CASSPPGYDEQYF. In DNA form, the CDR3 reads TGTGCCAGCAGCCCGCCGGGATATGACGAGCAGTACTTC.

The J gene is TRBJ1-1, the V gene TRBV5-6; the match to TRBD1 covers 8 bases. The CDR3 sequence is 15 residues long. The V and J ends lost 3 bases and 5 bases, in that order; junction bases with no gene match: 9. Germline lookup yields CDR1 SGHDT and CDR2 YYEEEE. This CDR3 reads CASSWTGNEGTEAFF. As DNA, the CDR3 is TGTGCCAGCAGCTGGACAGGGAATGAAGGGACTGAAGCTTTCTTT.

The chain employs TRBV27 and TRBJ2-1, with D maybe TRBD2 (5 bases). Trimming left V 3 bases short and J 5 bases short, with 11 bases between. The CDR3 is 14 amino acids. Germline V gene lookup returns CDR1 MNHEY and CDR2 SMNVEV (reference sequence). The CDR3 DNA is TGTGCCAGCAGTTTCGGGGTTACCAACAATGAGCAGTTCTTC. Its translation is CASSFGVTNNEQFF.

The gene calls are TRBV6-5 and TRBJ2-7; the D is unclear. The V end lost 0 bases, the J end lost 1 base, and 10 bases lay between the germline ends. Germline V gives CDR1 MNHEY, CDR2 SVGAGI. The CDR3 sequence is 15 residues long. The chain's CDR3 is CASSYSDEVSYEQYF. CDR3 bases: TGTGCCAGCAGTTACTCTGACGAGGTGTCCTACGAGCAGTACTTC.

This rearrangement joins TRBV21-1 to TRBJ1-3; the listed D gene, TRBD1, was not tested against the DNA. TRBV21-1 is tagged as a pseudogene. The CDR3 loop spans 17 amino acids. This CDR3 is CASSKMGRQVSGNTIYF. The CDR3 nucleotides read TGTGCCAGCAGCAAAATGGGGCGACAGGTCTCTGGAAACACCATATATTTT.

The V and J genes are TRBV11-2 and TRBJ2-5; no reliable D call. The CDR3 covers 14 residues. V was cut by 2 bases and J by 2 bases, with 9 bases left in between. Per the germline V gene, CDR1 is SGHAT and CDR2 is FQNNGV. This CDR3 is CASSLTSFQETQYF. CDR3 coding DNA: TGTGCCAGCAGCTTAACCAGCTTTCAAGAGACCCAGTACTTC.

The genes are TRBV30 and TRBJ2-1; 13 bases map to TRBD2. Germline assignment: CDR1 GTSNPN and CDR2 SVGIG (reference sequence). The J segment lost 8 bases and the V segment lost 4 bases, leaving 5 bases of the junction unmatched. The CDR3 is made up of 14 amino acids. The CDR3 sequence: CAWTRLAGGDEQFF. For the CDR3, the DNA is TGTGCCTGGACCCGACTAGCGGGGGGCGATGAGCAGTTCTTC.

The chain combines TRBV5-5 with TRBJ1-2, with a tentative D call TRBD1 (5 bases). With 0 bases removed from V and 2 bases from J, the gap between germline ends came to 14 bases. The CDR3 is made up of 16 amino acids. The germline gives CDR1 SGHKS, CDR2 YYEKEE (reference sequence). The CDR3 here is CASSLDRDGGNYGYTF. In nucleotides, the CDR3 is TGTGCCAGCAGCTTGGACCGGGACGGAGGAAACTATGGCTACACCTTC.